The clone carrying this TCR delta chain was seen more than once but under ten times. These data come from a study of gamma-delta T cells after stem cell transplantation. The J segment lost 2 bases and the V segment lost 3 bases, leaving 5 bases of the junction unmatched. Germline lookup yields CDR1 GEAIGNYY and CDR2 EKD. The CDR3 runs 18 residues. TCRdb called clones anew from the RT-PCR reads with CATT. The sample contains 600 to 700 delta-chain clones, over 55% of which appear only once. The J gene is TRDJ3, the V gene TRDV2, with 11 nucleotides matching TRDD3. Specimen: gamma-delta T cells. The sequence was collected from a human donor. It is not recorded whose cells these are; they may come from a transplant donor. The CDR3 sequence: CACDVLGDTTWDTRQMFF. The CDR3 DNA is TGTGCCTGTGACGTGCTGGGGGATACCACCTGGGACACCCGACAGATGTTTTTC.